This record looks at one TCR beta chain sequence and its context. V gave up 1 base and J gave up 1 base, with 10 bases separating them. The V gene's germline CDR1 is SGHAT and CDR2 FQNNGV. CDR3 size: 15 residues. TCRdb's table, derived via immunoSEQ multiplex PCR, lists solely in-frame clones and lacks some. The sample has over 110,000 clones; approximately 86% are singletons. The study drew the donors from its roughly 130-subject validation cohort, separate from the approximately 700-subject first cohort. The source of the sample is a study of cytomegalovirus exposure and HLA in healthy donors. The chain uses TRBV11-2 and TRBJ1-1; D not certain. The sample comprised PBMCs. This TCR derives from a young man in good health and CMV-seropositive. The DNA of the CDR3 is TGTGCCAGCAGCTTAGTCGACACACCGAACACTGAAGCTTTCTTT. Protein product: CASSLVDTPNTEAFF.